Described below is a single T cell receptor (beta chain) sequence and its context. Its antigen remains unknown. TCRdb's table, derived via immunoSEQ multiplex PCR, lists solely in-frame clones and lacks some. The sample has about 69,000 clones; over 75% are singletons. The CDR3 spans 17 residues. These data belong to a study of OX40 agonist ivuxolimab in advanced cancers. Study context: Patients with prior anti-PD-1, anti-PD-L1 or anti-CTLA-4 therapy were eligible; less than 50% had some.

Overall study results and limits: Some of the lowest clonal expansion was seen in partial responders at 0.1-3.0 mg/kg.

If patients had autoimmune disease history or systemic immunosuppression, they were excluded. V usage is TRBV1 and J usage is TRBJ1-5; TRBD1, as called in the table, went unchecked against the DNA. TRBV1 is noted as a pseudogene. This specimen was CD4+ or CD8+ T cells sorted from blood, taken in a trial of the OX40 agonist ivuxolimab. The TCR originated in an adult with an advanced solid tumor such as melanoma, head and neck, liver or kidney cancer. Here the CDR3 DNA reads TGCACCAGCAGCCAAGTTCGGTTTCACAGGGATTGTCAGCCCCAGCATTTT. Its translation is CTSSQVRFHRDCQPQHF.